Each of the 3 T cell receptor beta chains below was sequenced from the same sample in a study of blood T cell repertoires in COVID-19. TCRdb's table, derived via immunoSEQ multiplex PCR, lists solely in-frame clones and lacks some. Among about 240,000 clones listed, around 86% were seen once. Sequencing was done on a sample of peripheral blood. The origin of the receptors is a woman between 55 and 75 years old with active or convalescent COVID-19.

The J gene is TRBJ1-4, the V gene TRBV5-5; perhaps TRBD1 as D (5 bases). The CDR3 has 14 amino acids. The V and J ends lost 2 bases and 7 bases respectively, with 12 bases between them. CDR1 is SGHKS, CDR2 YYEKEE, per germline (reference sequence). CDR3 DNA: TGTGCCAGCAGCTTACAGGCCAAAGGTGAAAAACTGTTTTTT. Protein: CASSLQAKGEKLFF.

The gene calls are TRBV18 and TRBJ2-1; the D is unclear. Per germline, CDR1 KGHSH and CDR2 LQKENI. The CDR3 sequence is 13 residues long. The V end was cut by 4 bases, the J end by 10 bases, with 14 bases between. CDR3 in DNA: TGTGCCAGCTCACTGGAACGTAGCCGAGAGCAGTTCTTC. This gives the protein CASSLERSREQFF.

The CDR3 here is CASSLIVAGGGGELFF. CDR3 in DNA: TGTGCCAGCAGCTTAATAGTAGCGGGGGGAGGCGGGGAGCTGTTTTTT. V usage is TRBV7-2 and J usage is TRBJ2-2, with TRBD2 matching 10 bases. V dropped 2 bases and J dropped 7; count of bases not matched to a gene: 7. The CDR3 contains 16 residues. Germline assignment: CDR1 SGHTA and CDR2 FQGNSA. The full variable domain, completed using reference TRBV7-2 and TRBJ2-2, is GAGVSQSPSNKVTEKGKDVELRCDPISGHTALYWYRQSLGQGLEFLIYFQGNSAPDKSGLPSDRFSAERTGGSVSTLTIQRTQQEDSAVYLCASSLIVAGGGGELFFGEGSRLTVL.